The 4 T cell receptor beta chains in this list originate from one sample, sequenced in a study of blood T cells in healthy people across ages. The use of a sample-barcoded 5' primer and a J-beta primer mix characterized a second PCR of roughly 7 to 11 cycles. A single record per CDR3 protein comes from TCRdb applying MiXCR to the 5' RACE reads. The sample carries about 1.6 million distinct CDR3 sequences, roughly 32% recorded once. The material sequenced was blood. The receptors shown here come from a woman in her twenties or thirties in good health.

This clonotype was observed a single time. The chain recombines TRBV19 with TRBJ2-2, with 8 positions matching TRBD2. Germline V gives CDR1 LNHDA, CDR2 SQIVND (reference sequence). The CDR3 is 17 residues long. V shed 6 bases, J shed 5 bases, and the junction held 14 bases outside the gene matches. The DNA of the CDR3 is TGTGCCAGTAGGCCGTTGTCACCGGGGGGGCGTACCGGGGAGCTGTTTTTT. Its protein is CASRPLSPGGRTGELFF.

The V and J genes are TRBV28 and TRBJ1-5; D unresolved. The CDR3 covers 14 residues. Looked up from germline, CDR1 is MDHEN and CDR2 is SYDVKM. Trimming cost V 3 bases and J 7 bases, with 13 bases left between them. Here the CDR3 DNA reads TGTGCCAGCAGTTTGGAGGCATTTCAACAGCCCCAGCATTTT. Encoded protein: CASSLEAFQQPQHF.

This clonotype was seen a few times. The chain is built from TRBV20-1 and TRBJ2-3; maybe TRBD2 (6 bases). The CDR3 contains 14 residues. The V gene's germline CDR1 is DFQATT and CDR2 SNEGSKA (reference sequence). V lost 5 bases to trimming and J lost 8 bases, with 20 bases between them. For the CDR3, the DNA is TGCAGTGCTGGTGGTAGCGGAGACCCAAGTACGCAGTATTTT. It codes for CSAGGSGDPSTQYF.

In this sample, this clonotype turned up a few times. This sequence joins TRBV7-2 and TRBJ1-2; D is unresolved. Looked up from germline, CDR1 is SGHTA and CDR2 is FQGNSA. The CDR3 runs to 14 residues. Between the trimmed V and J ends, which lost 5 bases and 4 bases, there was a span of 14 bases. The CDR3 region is CASSPRFGSYGYTF. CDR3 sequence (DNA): TGTGCCAGCAGCCCCCGGTTTGGGTCCTATGGCTACACCTTC. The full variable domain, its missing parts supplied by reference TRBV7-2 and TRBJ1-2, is GAGVSQSPSNKVTEKGKDVELRCDPISGHTALYWYRQSLGQGLEFLIYFQGNSAPDKSGLPSDRFSAERTGGSVSTLTIQRTQQEDSAVYLCASSPRFGSYGYTFGSGTRLTVV.